Listed below are T cell receptor beta chains from one sample, sequenced in a study of cytomegalovirus exposure and HLA in healthy donors. Profiling relied on immunoSEQ multiplex PCR, and the TCRdb table lists in-frame clones only, not all of them. Among approximately 190,000 clones listed, about 83% were seen once. The sequencing input was PBMCs. The origin of the receptors is a man between 40 and 49 years old in good health and CMV-seropositive. CDR3s include the opening cysteine and the closing phenylalanine or tryptophan. Fields, in order: clone size, D gene, V gene, J gene, CDR3 protein, CDR3 DNA. The D gene is left open where the match is weak. Size is omitted from some rows. Given values are once, few, many or a class for expanded clones.

clone_size: NA
d_call: TRBD1
v_call: TRBV5-1
j_call: TRBJ2-7
cdr3_aa: CASSSQGADEQYF
cdr3_nt: TGCGCCAGCAGCTCCCAGGGGGCTGACGAGCAGTACTTC

clone_size: NA
d_call: NA
v_call: TRBV5-6
j_call: TRBJ1-2
cdr3_aa: CASSSGSLHGYTF
cdr3_nt: TGTGCCAGCAGCTCCGGGTCTCTCCATGGCTACACCTTC

clone_size: NA
d_call: NA
v_call: TRBV6-1
j_call: TRBJ2-7
cdr3_aa: CASSEVAGSYEQYF
cdr3_nt: TGTGCCAGCAGTGAAGTGGCAGGGTCCTACGAGCAGTACTTC

clone_size: few
d_call: TRBD1
v_call: TRBV5-1
j_call: TRBJ2-7
cdr3_aa: CASSLGQGREQYF
cdr3_nt: TGCGCCAGCAGCTTGGGACAGGGTAGGGAGCAGTACTTC

clone_size: NA
d_call: TRBD1
v_call: TRBV29-1
j_call: TRBJ2-3
cdr3_aa: CSVAAGGQGDTQYF
cdr3_nt: TGCAGCGTTGCTGCAGGGGGCCAAGGAGATACGCAGTATTTT

clone_size: NA
d_call: NA
v_call: TRBV6-5
j_call: TRBJ2-1
cdr3_aa: CASGRVSSYNEQFF
cdr3_nt: TGTGCCAGCGGTCGGGTGAGCTCCTACAATGAGCAGTTCTTC

clone_size: NA
d_call: NA
v_call: TRBV5-6
j_call: TRBJ1-2
cdr3_aa: CASSLGRGGVYGYTF
cdr3_nt: TGTGCCAGCAGCTTAGGCCGAGGGGGTGTCTATGGCTACACCTTC

clone_size: NA
d_call: NA
v_call: TRBV2
j_call: TRBJ2-1
cdr3_aa: CASLIYPGTYNEQFF
cdr3_nt: TGTGCCAGCCTCATCTACCCCGGGACCTACAATGAGCAGTTCTTC

clone_size: NA
d_call: TRBD2
v_call: TRBV9
j_call: TRBJ2-3
cdr3_aa: CASSHELADHTQYF
cdr3_nt: TGTGCCAGCAGCCATGAACTAGCGGACCATACGCAGTATTTT

clone_size: few
d_call: TRBD2
v_call: TRBV5-4
j_call: TRBJ2-3
cdr3_aa: CASSLGAGGVRSQYF
cdr3_nt: TGTGCCAGCAGCTTGGGAGCGGGAGGGGTGCGGTCGCAGTATTTT

clone_size: NA
d_call: NA
v_call: TRBV30
j_call: TRBJ2-5
cdr3_aa: CAWSPAGRGKEETQYF
cdr3_nt: TGTGCCTGGAGTCCTGCTGGCAGAGGGAAGGAAGAGACCCAGTACTTC

clone_size: NA
d_call: TRBD2
v_call: TRBV4-2
j_call: TRBJ2-7
cdr3_aa: CASSRTSGTYEQYF
cdr3_nt: TGTGCCAGCAGCCGGACTAGCGGAACCTACGAGCAGTACTTC

clone_size: NA
d_call: NA
v_call: TRBV13
j_call: TRBJ1-1
cdr3_aa: CASSPRVGVAEAFF
cdr3_nt: TGTGCCAGCAGCCCCAGGGTTGGGGTAGCTGAAGCTTTCTTT

clone_size: NA
d_call: TRBD2
v_call: TRBV7-6
j_call: TRBJ2-3
cdr3_aa: CASSPELAGGRRAQYF
cdr3_nt: TGTGCCAGCAGCCCCGAATTAGCGGGAGGACGTCGAGCGCAGTATTTT

clone_size: NA
d_call: NA
v_call: TRBV9
j_call: TRBJ2-1
cdr3_aa: CASSSAGSYNEQFF
cdr3_nt: TGTGCCAGCAGCTCCGCGGGTTCCTACAATGAGCAGTTCTTC

clone_size: once
d_call: TRBD1
v_call: TRBV7-9
j_call: TRBJ2-7
cdr3_aa: CASSRGTGNYEQYF
cdr3_nt: TGTGCCAGCAGCCGTGGGACAGGGAACTACGAGCAGTACTTC

clone_size: NA
d_call: NA
v_call: TRBV7-2
j_call: TRBJ1-1
cdr3_aa: CASSLAQRLDTEAFF
cdr3_nt: TGTGCCAGCAGCTTGGCCCAAAGACTGGACACTGAAGCTTTCTTT

clone_size: NA
d_call: NA
v_call: TRBV10-1
j_call: TRBJ2-2
cdr3_aa: CASSETGSNTGELFF
cdr3_nt: TGCGCCAGCAGTGAAACAGGTTCGAACACCGGGGAGCTGTTTTTT

clone_size: NA
d_call: TRBD1
v_call: TRBV5-8
j_call: TRBJ2-7
cdr3_aa: CASSLVRGRSHEQYF
cdr3_nt: TGTGCCAGCAGCTTGGTCAGGGGGCGCAGCCACGAGCAGTACTTC

clone_size: NA
d_call: TRBD2
v_call: TRBV5-1
j_call: TRBJ2-2
cdr3_aa: CASSFSGLVDTGELFF
cdr3_nt: TGCGCCAGCAGCTTTTCCGGACTAGTCGACACCGGGGAGCTGTTTTTT

clone_size: NA
d_call: NA
v_call: TRBV7-2
j_call: TRBJ2-7
cdr3_aa: CASSPGEGYEQYF
cdr3_nt: TGTGCCAGCAGCCCCGGCGAGGGCTACGAGCAGTACTTC

clone_size: NA
d_call: NA
v_call: TRBV28
j_call: TRBJ2-3
cdr3_aa: CASSALGRTGFNTDTQYF
cdr3_nt: TGTGCCAGCAGTGCCCTGGGGAGGACGGGATTTAACACAGATACGCAGTATTTT

clone_size: NA
d_call: NA
v_call: TRBV19
j_call: TRBJ1-5
cdr3_aa: CASNAVRNQPQHF
cdr3_nt: TGTGCCAGTAACGCGGTACGAAATCAGCCCCAGCATTTT

clone_size: NA
d_call: NA
v_call: TRBV5-6
j_call: TRBJ1-2
cdr3_aa: CASRLEGNYGYTF
cdr3_nt: TGTGCCAGCAGGCTGGAGGGAAACTATGGCTACACCTTC

clone_size: once
d_call: TRBD2
v_call: TRBV9
j_call: TRBJ2-7
cdr3_aa: CASSVGASGSFYEQYF
cdr3_nt: TGTGCCAGCAGCGTAGGGGCTAGCGGGAGTTTCTACGAGCAGTACTTC

clone_size: NA
d_call: TRBD1
v_call: TRBV6-4
j_call: TRBJ1-2
cdr3_aa: CASSSGTDSYGYTF
cdr3_nt: TGTGCCAGCAGTTCCGGGACAGATAGCTATGGCTACACCTTC

clone_size: NA
d_call: TRBD2
v_call: TRBV6-5
j_call: TRBJ2-1
cdr3_aa: CASSYSMELAGVRQFF
cdr3_nt: TGTGCCAGCAGTTACTCGATGGAACTAGCGGGAGTAAGGCAGTTCTTC

clone_size: NA
d_call: NA
v_call: TRBV6-5
j_call: TRBJ1-1
cdr3_aa: CASIREGFTEAFF
cdr3_nt: TGTGCCAGCATTCGGGAGGGCTTCACTGAAGCTTTCTTT

clone_size: NA
d_call: NA
v_call: TRBV4-2
j_call: TRBJ2-7
cdr3_aa: CASSQGLYYEQYF
cdr3_nt: TGTGCCAGCAGCCAAGGACTGTACTACGAGCAGTACTTC

clone_size: NA
d_call: NA
v_call: TRBV10-1
j_call: TRBJ2-5
cdr3_aa: CASSGVAAGTQYF
cdr3_nt: TGCGCCAGCAGTGGTGTGGCGGCGGGGACCCAGTACTTC

clone_size: NA
d_call: NA
v_call: TRBV7-2
j_call: TRBJ1-1
cdr3_aa: CASGGYLNTEAFF
cdr3_nt: TGTGCCAGCGGAGGTTATTTGAACACTGAAGCTTTCTTT

clone_size: NA
d_call: TRBD2
v_call: TRBV5-1
j_call: TRBJ2-2
cdr3_aa: CASSLGTSRRLLFF
cdr3_nt: TGCGCCAGCAGCCTCGGGACTAGCAGACGGTTGCTGTTTTTT

clone_size: once
d_call: NA
v_call: TRBV21-1
j_call: TRBJ1-1
cdr3_aa: CASSKMTGAEAFF
cdr3_nt: TGTGCCAGCAGCAAGATGACAGGGGCTGAAGCTTTCTTT

clone_size: NA
d_call: NA
v_call: TRBV7-2
j_call: TRBJ2-1
cdr3_aa: CASRMDWNEQFF
cdr3_nt: TGTGCCAGCAGGATGGACTGGAATGAGCAGTTCTTC

clone_size: NA
d_call: TRBD1
v_call: TRBV19
j_call: TRBJ1-2
cdr3_aa: CASRRTGGNYGYTF
cdr3_nt: TGTGCCAGTAGAAGGACAGGGGGCAACTATGGCTACACCTTC

clone_size: NA
d_call: TRBD1
v_call: TRBV13
j_call: TRBJ2-4
cdr3_aa: CASSAGQGLNIQYF
cdr3_nt: TGTGCCAGCAGCGCAGGACAGGGGCTAAACATTCAGTACTTC

clone_size: NA
d_call: NA
v_call: TRBV13
j_call: TRBJ1-2
cdr3_aa: CASSSDRFDAGGYTF
cdr3_nt: TGTGCCAGCAGCTCTGACAGGTTCGACGCGGGCGGCTACACCTTC

clone_size: few
d_call: NA
v_call: TRBV4-3
j_call: TRBJ2-7
cdr3_aa: CASSQDTSEQYF
cdr3_nt: TGCGCCAGCAGCCAAGATACGAGCGAGCAGTACTTC

clone_size: NA
d_call: TRBD1
v_call: TRBV7-9
j_call: TRBJ2-7
cdr3_aa: CASTLGQGSYEQYF
cdr3_nt: TGTGCCAGCACCCTCGGACAGGGGTCCTACGAGCAGTACTTC

clone_size: NA
d_call: NA
v_call: TRBV4-3
j_call: TRBJ2-1
cdr3_aa: CASSHPPGPSANYNEQFF
cdr3_nt: TGCGCCAGCAGCCACCCCCCCGGGCCTAGCGCGAACTACAATGAGCAGTTCTTC

clone_size: NA
d_call: TRBD1
v_call: TRBV28
j_call: TRBJ1-4
cdr3_aa: CASIPGQFNEKLFF
cdr3_nt: TGTGCCAGCATACCGGGACAGTTCAATGAAAAACTGTTTTTT

clone_size: NA
d_call: NA
v_call: TRBV7-9
j_call: TRBJ1-2
cdr3_aa: CASSGYSTSYGYTF
cdr3_nt: TGTGCCAGCAGCGGTTACTCGACATCCTATGGCTACACCTTC

clone_size: NA
d_call: TRBD2
v_call: TRBV5-1
j_call: TRBJ2-3
cdr3_aa: CASSPNAAKLAGASREYF
cdr3_nt: TGCGCCAGCAGCCCGAACGCCGCTAAACTAGCGGGAGCCTCGCGGGAGTATTTT

clone_size: once
d_call: TRBD2
v_call: TRBV30
j_call: TRBJ2-2
cdr3_aa: CAWNPLAAGELFF
cdr3_nt: TGTGCCTGGAACCCGCTAGCGGCCGGGGAGCTGTTTTTT

clone_size: NA
d_call: NA
v_call: TRBV5-4
j_call: TRBJ2-7
cdr3_aa: CASSLEGSGYEQYF
cdr3_nt: TGTGCCAGCAGCTTGGAGGGATCGGGGTACGAGCAGTACTTC

clone_size: once
d_call: NA
v_call: TRBV19
j_call: TRBJ2-7
cdr3_aa: CASSFRGATYEQYF
cdr3_nt: TGTGCCAGTAGTTTTCGGGGGGCGACTTACGAGCAGTACTTC

clone_size: NA
d_call: NA
v_call: TRBV6-1
j_call: TRBJ1-2
cdr3_aa: CASSEVRLGGGGYTF
cdr3_nt: TGTGCCAGCAGTGAAGTACGGCTCGGAGGAGGTGGCTACACCTTC

clone_size: NA
d_call: TRBD1
v_call: TRBV28
j_call: TRBJ2-4
cdr3_aa: CASSPTGGRRIQYF
cdr3_nt: TGTGCCAGCAGCCCGACAGGGGGCCGTCGCATTCAGTACTTC